This TCR beta chain was observed in a study of persistence of HIV-infected CD4 T cells. Points from the study as a whole: Degenerate expanded CDR3beta sequences were enriched among CMV- and Gag-responding cells.

Concerning this clone: Its antigen is not known.

The immunoSEQ assay was version 4, run in survey mode. Profiled with immunoSEQ multiplex PCR; TCRdb holds only in-frame clones, not every one. The sample includes 40,000 to 60,000 clones, 75% to 90% of them seen just once. This nonspecific control used anti-CD3/anti-CD28 bead stimulation of CD4+ T cells. Responding CD4+ T cells were sorted by upregulation of both CD40 ligand and CD69. Anti-CD28/CD49d costimulation, CD40-blocking antibody and enfuvirtide were given to CD8-depleted PBMCs for under 20 hours. The sequenced sample was CD4+ T cells sorted from PBMCs after approximately 19-hour stimulation, obtained from a patient who received antiretroviral therapy. The clonotype originates from an adult woman with HIV who was CMV-seropositive.

CDR3 in amino acids: CASSPRGQNYGYTF. The CDR3 DNA reads TGTGCCAGCTCACCACGGGGACAGAACTATGGCTACACCTTC. J is TRBJ1-2 and V is TRBV18; 7 bases fit TRBD1. The CDR3 consists of 14 residues. The trim removed 1 base at V and 2 bases at J, leaving 1 base unmatched. Germline assignment: CDR1 KGHSH and CDR2 LQKENI.